The entry that follows covers one T cell receptor (beta chain) sequence. Specified time point: pretreatment peripheral blood. This sample is part of a study of PD-L1 blockade in urothelial cancer. Study overall: Prior chemotherapy regimens per patient numbered 0 to 3. Counts from blood samples showed a median of roughly 150,000 T cells.

The CDR3 loop spans 14 amino acids. V was pared by 3 bases and J by 0 bases, with 8 bases between. The germline V gene has CDR1 PRHDT and CDR2 FYEKMQ (reference sequence). The repertoire was sequenced with immunoSEQ multiplex PCR; TCRdb's copy has only in-frame clones and lacks some. The sample includes approximately 94,000 clones, about nine tenths of them seen just once. The clonotype was recovered from a man aged 55-75 years with urothelial cancer. The input for sequencing was PBMCs, taken around atezolizumab (anti-PD-L1) treatment. V gene TRBV13 combines with J gene TRBJ1-1; TRBD1 is a possible D gene (6 bases). This chain's CDR3 is CASSFQGLNTEAFF. DNA for the CDR3: TGTGCCAGCAGCTTCCAGGGGCTGAACACTGAAGCTTTCTTT. The variable domain in full, completed from reference TRBV13 and TRBJ1-1, reads AAGVIQSPRHLIKEKRETATLKCYPIPRHDTVYWYQQGPGQDPQFLISFYEKMQSDKGSIPDRFSAQQFSDYHSELNMSSLELGDSALYFCASSFQGLNTEAFFGQGTRLTVV.